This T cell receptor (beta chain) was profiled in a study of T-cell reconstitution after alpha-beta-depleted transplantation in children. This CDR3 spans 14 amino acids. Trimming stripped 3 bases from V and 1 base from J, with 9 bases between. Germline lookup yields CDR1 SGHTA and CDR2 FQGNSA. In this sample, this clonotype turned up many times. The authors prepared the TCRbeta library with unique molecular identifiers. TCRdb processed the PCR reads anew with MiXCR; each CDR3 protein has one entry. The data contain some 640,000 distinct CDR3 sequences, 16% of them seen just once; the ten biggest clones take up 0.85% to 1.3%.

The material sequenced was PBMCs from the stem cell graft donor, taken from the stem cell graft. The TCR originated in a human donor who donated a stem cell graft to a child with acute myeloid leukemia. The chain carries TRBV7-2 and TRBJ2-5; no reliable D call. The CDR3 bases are TGTGCCAGCAGCTTGCAGACGGGCCAAGAGACCCAGTACTTC. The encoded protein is CASSLQTGQETQYF.